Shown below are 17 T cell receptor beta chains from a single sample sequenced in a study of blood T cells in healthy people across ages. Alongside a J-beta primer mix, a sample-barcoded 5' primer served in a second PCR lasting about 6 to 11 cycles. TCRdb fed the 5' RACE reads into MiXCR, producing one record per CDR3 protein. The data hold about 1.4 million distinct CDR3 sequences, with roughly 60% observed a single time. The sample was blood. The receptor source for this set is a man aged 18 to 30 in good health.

The CDR3 DNA reads as TGTGCCAGCAGCCCGCCCAAATGGGGTTCACGGACGACAGGGCCTCTCAGCTCCTACGAGCAGTACTTC. Residues: CASSPPKWGSRTTGPLSSYEQYF. The rearrangement joins TRBV5-6 to TRBJ2-7, with 7 positions matching TRBD1. Germline V gene data show CDR1 as SGHDT and CDR2 as YYEEEE. The V segment lost 4 bases and the J segment 0 bases; nucleotides outside the gene matches: 31. The CDR3 runs 23 residues.

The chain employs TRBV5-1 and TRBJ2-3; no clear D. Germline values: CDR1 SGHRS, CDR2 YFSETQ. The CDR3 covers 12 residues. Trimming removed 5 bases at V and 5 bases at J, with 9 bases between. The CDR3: CASSPLEDTQYF. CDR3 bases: TGCGCCAGCAGTCCCCTAGAAGATACGCAGTATTTT.

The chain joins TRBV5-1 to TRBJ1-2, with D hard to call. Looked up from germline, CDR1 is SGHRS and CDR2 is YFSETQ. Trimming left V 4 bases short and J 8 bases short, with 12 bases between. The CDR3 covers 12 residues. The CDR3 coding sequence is TGCGCCAGCAGCATCGACCGAGGAGGCTACACCTTC. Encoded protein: CASSIDRGGYTF.

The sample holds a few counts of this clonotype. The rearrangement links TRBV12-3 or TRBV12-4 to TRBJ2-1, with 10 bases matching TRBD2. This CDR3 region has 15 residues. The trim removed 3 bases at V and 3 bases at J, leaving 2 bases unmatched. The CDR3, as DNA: TGTGCCAGCAGTTTTGGACTAGCGGTCTACAATGAGCAGTTCTTC. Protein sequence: CASSFGLAVYNEQFF.

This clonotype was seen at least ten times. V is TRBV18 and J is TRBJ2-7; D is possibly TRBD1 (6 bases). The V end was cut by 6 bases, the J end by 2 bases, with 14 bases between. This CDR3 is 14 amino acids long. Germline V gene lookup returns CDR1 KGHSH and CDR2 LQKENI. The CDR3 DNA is TGTGCCAGCTCCGTCCGGGACAACACCTACGAGCAGTACTTC. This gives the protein CASSVRDNTYEQYF.

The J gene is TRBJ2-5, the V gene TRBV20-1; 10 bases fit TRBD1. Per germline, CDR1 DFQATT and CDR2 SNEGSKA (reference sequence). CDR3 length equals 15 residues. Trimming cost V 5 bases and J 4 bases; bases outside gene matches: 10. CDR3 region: CSAPPGQGRLETQYF. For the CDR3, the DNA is TGCAGTGCTCCGCCGGGACAGGGGCGCTTAGAGACCCAGTACTTC.

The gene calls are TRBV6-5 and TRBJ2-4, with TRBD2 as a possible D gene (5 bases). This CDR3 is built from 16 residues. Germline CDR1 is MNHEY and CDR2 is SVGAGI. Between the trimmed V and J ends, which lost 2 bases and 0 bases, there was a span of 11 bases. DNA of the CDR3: TGTGCCAGCAGTTACACCCGCGGGTTAGCCAAAAACATTCAGTACTTC. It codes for CASSYTRGLAKNIQYF.

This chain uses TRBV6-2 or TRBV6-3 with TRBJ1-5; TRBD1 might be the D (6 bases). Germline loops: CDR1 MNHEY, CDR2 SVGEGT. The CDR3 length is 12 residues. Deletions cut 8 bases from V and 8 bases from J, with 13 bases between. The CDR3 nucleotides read TGTGCCAGCGGGTACAACAGGGAGCCCCAGCATTTT. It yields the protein CASGYNREPQHF.

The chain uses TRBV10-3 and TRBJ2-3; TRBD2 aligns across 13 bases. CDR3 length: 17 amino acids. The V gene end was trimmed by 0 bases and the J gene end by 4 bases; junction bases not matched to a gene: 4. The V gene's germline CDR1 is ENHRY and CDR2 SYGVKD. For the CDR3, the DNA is TGTGCCATCAGTGAGTCGAGGACTAGCGGGGGCGCAGATACGCAGTATTTT. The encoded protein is CAISESRTSGGADTQYF.

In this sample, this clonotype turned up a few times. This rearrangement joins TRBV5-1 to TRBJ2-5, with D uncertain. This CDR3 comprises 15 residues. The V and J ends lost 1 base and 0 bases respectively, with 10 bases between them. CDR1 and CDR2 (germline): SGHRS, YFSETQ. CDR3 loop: CASSLLPRDQETQYF. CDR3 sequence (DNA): TGCGCCAGCAGCTTGTTACCAAGGGACCAAGAGACCCAGTACTTC.

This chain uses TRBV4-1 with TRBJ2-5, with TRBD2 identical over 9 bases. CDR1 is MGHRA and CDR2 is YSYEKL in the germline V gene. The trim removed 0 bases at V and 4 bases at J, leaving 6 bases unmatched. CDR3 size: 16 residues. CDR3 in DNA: TGCGCCAGCAGCCAAGAACTAGCGGGTTCAGGAGAGACCCAGTACTTC. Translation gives CASSQELAGSGETQYF.

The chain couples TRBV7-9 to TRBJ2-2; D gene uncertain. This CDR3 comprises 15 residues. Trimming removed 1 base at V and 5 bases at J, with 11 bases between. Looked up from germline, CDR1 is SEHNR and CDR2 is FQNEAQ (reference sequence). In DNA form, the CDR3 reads TGTGCCAGCAGCTTAGAATCGACTTTTACCGGGGAGCTGTTTTTT. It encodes CASSLESTFTGELFF.

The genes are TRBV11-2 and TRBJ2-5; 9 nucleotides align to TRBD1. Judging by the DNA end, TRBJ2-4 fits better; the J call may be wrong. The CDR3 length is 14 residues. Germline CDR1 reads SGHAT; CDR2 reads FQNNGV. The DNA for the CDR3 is TGTGCCAGCAGCTTGCGGACAGGGGAAGGCATTCAGTACTTC. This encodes CASSLRTGEGIQYF.

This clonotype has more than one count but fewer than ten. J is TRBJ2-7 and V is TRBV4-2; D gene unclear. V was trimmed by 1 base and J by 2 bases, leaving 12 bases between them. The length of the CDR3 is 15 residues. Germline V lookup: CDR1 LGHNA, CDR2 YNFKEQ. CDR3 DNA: TGTGCCAGCAGCCAAGCGACCGCTTCGGCCTACGAGCAGTACTTC. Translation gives CASSQATASAYEQYF.

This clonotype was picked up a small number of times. The CDR3 reads CATRGVVSGFHGYTF. CDR3 nucleotides: TGTGCCACAAGAGGGGTAGTGTCCGGGTTTCATGGCTACACCTTC. V and J are TRBV15 and TRBJ1-2, with TRBD1 as a possible D gene (5 bases). Per the germline V gene, CDR1 is LNHNV and CDR2 is YYDKDF (reference sequence). The CDR3 is 15 residues long. Trimming shortened V by 9 bases and J by 6 bases, and 23 bases separated the two germline ends.

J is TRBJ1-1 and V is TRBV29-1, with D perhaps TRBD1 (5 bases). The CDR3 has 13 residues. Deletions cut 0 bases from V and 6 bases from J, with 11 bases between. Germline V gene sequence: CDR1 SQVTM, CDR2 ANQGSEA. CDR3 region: CSVEERGRAEAFF. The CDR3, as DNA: TGCAGCGTTGAAGAGCGGGGGAGAGCTGAAGCTTTCTTT.

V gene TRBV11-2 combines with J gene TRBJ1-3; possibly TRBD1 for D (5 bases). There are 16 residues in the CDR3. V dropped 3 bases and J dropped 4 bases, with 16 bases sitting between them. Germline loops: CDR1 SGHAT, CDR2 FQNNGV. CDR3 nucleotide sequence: TGTGCCAGCAGCTTCTCCACCGGGACCGGCGGAAACACCATATATTTT. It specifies CASSFSTGTGGNTIYF.